This section outlines one T cell receptor beta chain sequence together with its context. Its antigen is still unknown. No per-base quality is available; no much larger clone lies one base away. CDR1 SQVTM and CDR2 ANQGSEA were looked up in the germline V gene. Relative to germline, V is missing 1 base and J is missing 1 base, with 3 bases of the junction outside any gene match. Reading from cysteine to phenylalanine, the CDR3 counts 14 amino acids. CDR3 DNA only is kept here, 42 bases in frame from base 1. This sample is drawn from a study of T-cell reconstitution after alpha-beta-depleted transplantation in children listed by TCRdb under 2016. Regarding the research as a whole: The study quantitatively tracked T-cell immune reconstitution after TCRalphabeta/CD19-depleted allogeneic hematopoietic cell transplantation in children using TCR repertoire profiling. The full study reports these points: In some patients, the high TCRbeta diversity seen at day 60 was put down to recipient T cells and intrathymic progenitors that had survived conditioning. Over the following months the frequencies of hyperexpanded clones went down, and after one year T-cell counts and TCRbeta diversity were mostly credited to newly produced T cells. The apparently early recovery of alphabetaT-cell counts about two months after transplant reportedly depended on only several hundred rapidly expanded clones that came from non-depleted graft cells.

The treatment or condition tag for this specimen amounts to: allogeneic hematopoietic cell transplantation with graft depleted of TCRalphabeta T cells and CD19 B cells. The transplant recipients were children given TCRalphabeta/CD19-depleted allogeneic hematopoietic cell grafts. The library relied on PCR. The data were produced on an Illumina HiSeq 2500. Molecular barcoding was employed in the preparation of TCR libraries, with unique molecular identifiers being used to normalize TCRbeta repertoire quantification. TCRdb's own reprocessing of the public reads used fastp at Q25 and MiXCR and kept productive beta chains. Every entry covers one CDR3 protein and lists the most common genes and DNA from its rows. The sample table contains some 460,000 distinct CDR3 sequences; only one count was recorded for roughly 17% of them. The ten largest clones take up less than 30% of the sample.

The rearrangement combines TRBV29-1 with TRBJ2-7; 8 bases in the junction line up with TRBD1. This receptor was obtained from a boy in the first two years of life who had a stem cell transplant for Wiskott-Aldrich syndrome, so the T cells may come from the graft donor. The source material was PBMCs, mostly from graft donor cells, sampled 360 days after TCRalphabeta/CD19-depleted stem cell transplant. The CDR3 in this case is CSVEGGDRSYEQYF. The DNA sequence is given as TGCAGCGTTGAAGGCGGGGACAGGTCCTACGAGCAGTACTTC.